These 3 T cell receptor beta chains were all obtained from the same sample, sequenced in a study of human T cells and chemical hapten exposure. One entry per CDR3 protein, called by TCRdb with MiXCR from the RACE reads. The table has 150,000 to 200,000 distinct CDR3 sequences, roughly 15% seen once. Time point meaning: patch test 1, 2 weeks after DPC sensitization. Treatment noted: therapeutic diphenylcyclopropenone sensitization with weekly scalp DPC. Source: whole blood, taken in connection with sensitization to the hapten diphenylcyclopropenone (DPC). The receptor set was obtained from a woman aged 30 to 39 with alopecia areata. Some clones in this sample may be carry-over from other donors' samples.

For this clonotype: An end of the junction does not agree with germline; a read error may underlie this. The CDR3 region has the DNA TGCGCCAGCAGCCAGGGACGGACTACACGTAACTATGGCCACACCTTC. Its translation is CASSQGRTTRNYGHTF. The chain recombines TRBV5-1 with TRBJ1-2, with TRBD1 as a possible D gene (5 bases). In germline, CDR1 is SGHRS, CDR2 YFSETQ. This CDR3 has 16 residues.

The genes are TRBV7-9 and TRBJ2-1, with D tentatively TRBD1 or TRBD2 (5 bases each). The CDR3 length is 11 residues. V gave up 0 bases and J gave up 14 bases, with 8 bases separating them. Per the germline V gene, CDR1 is SEHNR and CDR2 is FQNEAQ (reference sequence). DNA for the CDR3: TGTGCCAGCAGCTTAGCGGGACGGGAGTTCTTC. Its translation is CASSLAGREFF.

V gene TRBV20-1 combines with J gene TRBJ2-1; TRBD2 matches at 7 bases. The germline gives CDR1 DFQATT, CDR2 SNEGSKA (reference sequence). Losses at the gene ends were 3 bases for V and 7 bases for J; bases not matched to a gene: 6. The length of the CDR3 is 13 residues. For the CDR3, the DNA is TGCAGTGCTAGGAGCGGGACTCGGAATGAGCAGTTCTTC. It encodes CSARSGTRNEQFF.